This record looks at one T cell receptor beta chain sequence and its context. Its antigen is not known. The data stem from a study of cytomegalovirus exposure and HLA in healthy donors. Study-level points and caveats: Common viral pathogens (according to a later analysis) appeared linked to several of the most significant clusters. Accurate prediction of most subjects' HLA-A and HLA-B alleles from TCR beta sequences was reported. The authors later found most CMV-associated TCR beta chains appeared HLA-restricted.

Primers for the PCR totalled 60 Vbeta and 13 Jbeta. TCRdb's table, derived via immunoSEQ multiplex PCR, lists solely in-frame clones and lacks some. The sample includes approximately 210,000 clones. From germline, CDR1 is MNHNS and CDR2 SASEGT. The CDR3 has 14 residues. Trimming cost V 5 bases and J 0 bases, with 10 bases left between them. The genes are TRBV6-1 and TRBJ1-1; no definite D call. This sequence originates from a woman in her 30s in good health and CMV-seropositive. The sample was PBMCs. CDR3: CASSWANMNTEAFF. The CDR3 DNA follows: TGTGCCAGCAGTTGGGCGAACATGAACACTGAAGCTTTCTTT.